These 14 T cell receptor beta chains share one sample of origin, sequenced in a study of regulatory T cells in long-lasting Graves disease. TCRdb itself ran the reads through MiXCR, one entry per CDR3 protein. The sample has roughly 670 distinct CDR3 sequences; approximately 85% are singletons. PBMC-extracted RNA yielded the TCR library. Material: peripheral blood mononuclear cells (PBMCs), obtained with antithyroid drug treatment, in newly diagnosed or persistent Graves disease (not recorded which). The receptors here all came from a woman aged 25-40 years with Graves disease.

The chain carries TRBV11-2 and TRBJ2-7; 12 nucleotides match TRBD2. This CDR3 is 16 amino acids long. V was pared by 1 base and J by 2 bases, with 3 bases of the junction left unmatched. The germline CDR1 and CDR2 sequences are SGHAT and FQNNGV. The CDR3: CASSLGLAGATYEQYF. The CDR3 coding sequence is TGTGCCAGCAGCTTAGGACTAGCGGGGGCTACCTACGAGCAGTACTTC.

V is TRBV12-3 or TRBV12-4 and J is TRBJ1-1; D is possibly TRBD1 (5 bases). V was trimmed by 3 bases and J by 0 bases, leaving 23 bases between them. CDR3 length equals 19 residues. The CDR3 here is CASSFSFRAKPPLNTEAFF. CDR3 in DNA: TGTGCCAGCAGTTTCTCTTTCAGGGCCAAACCACCTCTGAACACTGAAGCTTTCTTT.

This clonotype has just one count. The chain combines TRBV9 with TRBJ1-1; perhaps TRBD1 as D (5 bases). Trimming pared 3 bases from V and 11 bases from J, leaving 14 bases between. The CDR3 loop spans 12 amino acids. Germline V gives CDR1 SGDLS, CDR2 YYNGEE. CDR3 nucleotide sequence: TGTGCCAGCAGCGCCCCTGGCAGGGAGGCTTTCTTT. Translating it yields CASSAPGREAFF.

In its sample, this clonotype is hyperexpanded. The rearrangement uses TRBV5-1 and TRBJ2-5, with D possibly TRBD1 on 5 matching bases. The CDR3 runs 13 residues. The germline V and J ends were trimmed by 0 bases and 7 bases, with 10 bases remaining between them. Germline lookup yields CDR1 SGHRS and CDR2 YFSETQ. The CDR3 bases are TGCGCCAGCAGCTTGGGACAGAGAGGGACCCAGTACTTC. Its translation is CASSLGQRGTQYF.

The J gene is TRBJ2-3, the V gene TRBV20-1; 15 nucleotides match TRBD2. The CDR3 is 15 residues long. Germline CDR1 DFQATT, CDR2 SNEGSKA (reference sequence). With V trimmed by 6 bases and J by 6 bases, 7 bases remained unmatched. CDR3 nucleotide sequence: TGCAGTGCCAGGACTAGCGGGGGGGCCAAGGATACGCAGTATTTT. It codes for CSARTSGGAKDTQYF.

The chain employs TRBV12-3 or TRBV12-4 and TRBJ2-1, with D unclear. This CDR3 spans 13 amino acids. With 1 base removed from V and 12 bases from J, the gap between germline ends came to 13 bases. CDR3 coding DNA: TGTGCCAGCAGTTTAGGTACCGGGCACCTGCAGTTCTTC. Translation: CASSLGTGHLQFF.

The rearrangement uses TRBV5-4 and TRBJ1-5; D perhaps matches TRBD1 (6 bases). The V end lost 1 base, the J end lost 1 base, and 12 bases lay between the germline ends. CDR1 SGHNT and CDR2 YYREEE come from the germline V gene (reference sequence). CDR3 size: 16 residues. The CDR3 sequence: CASSLSNRASNQPQHF. CDR3 in DNA: TGTGCCAGCAGCTTGAGTAACAGGGCGAGCAATCAGCCCCAGCATTTT.

This clonotype occurred a few times. V gene TRBV20-1 combines with J gene TRBJ2-3, with 8 bases aligning to TRBD2. CDR3 length: 14 residues. Germline loops: CDR1 DFQATT, CDR2 SNEGSKA (reference sequence). The V and J ends lost 3 bases and 5 bases, in that order; junction bases with no gene match: 7. CDR3 amino acids: CSASGGVILDTQYF. DNA of the CDR3: TGCAGTGCTAGCGGGGGGGTGATATTAGATACGCAGTATTTT.

This rearrangement joins TRBV7-1 to TRBJ2-2; 8 nucleotides line up with TRBD1. TRBV7-1 has ORF status, its function being uncertain. Unmatched junction bases numbered 15, after V lost 3 bases and J lost 6 bases. This CDR3 comprises 18 residues. The CDR3 nucleotides are TGTGCCAGCAGCTCCCCCGGACAGGGAAGTTATGGGGCCGGGGAGCTGTTTTTT. This translates into CASSSPGQGSYGAGELFF.

This chain uses TRBV2 with TRBJ2-1, with a tentative D call TRBD1 (5 bases). V was trimmed by 2 bases and J by 8 bases, leaving 10 bases between them. CDR1 and CDR2 from the germline V gene are SNHLY and FYNNEI. CDR3 length: 13 residues. The CDR3 nucleotides read TGTGCCAGCAGTGAAAATAGGGGCGATGAGCAGTTCTTC. Translated, it gives CASSENRGDEQFF.

Here the CDR3 reads CASSSWRGGPPYEQYF. For the CDR3, the DNA is TGTGCCAGCAGCTCATGGCGGGGGGGTCCCCCCTACGAGCAGTACTTC. The rearrangement links TRBV7-6 to TRBJ2-7; 9 bases agree with TRBD2. Trimming cost V 4 bases and J 2 bases; bases outside gene matches: 9. This CDR3 contains 16 residues. CDR1 and CDR2 (germline): SGHVS, FNYEAQ.

The V call is TRBV6-1, the J call TRBJ1-1; no definite D call. The CDR3 length is 15 residues. Trimming removed 5 bases from V and 1 base from J, with 14 bases in between. Germline loops: CDR1 MNHNS, CDR2 SASEGT. The CDR3 is CASSTPSFGNTEAFF. The CDR3 DNA reads as TGTGCCAGCAGTACTCCCTCGTTTGGGAACACTGAAGCTTTCTTT.

The V call is TRBV7-2, the J call TRBJ1-2, with a possible D match to TRBD1 (5 bases). V lost 2 bases and J lost 3, with 10 bases in between. This CDR3 has 14 amino acids. CDR1 is SGHTA and CDR2 is FQGNSA in the germline V gene. The CDR3 DNA reads as TGTGCCAGCAGCTTAAAGGGACTGGACTATGGCTACACCTTC. Its translation is CASSLKGLDYGYTF.

V and J are TRBV19 and TRBJ1-5; D possibly corresponds to TRBD1 (5 bases). The germline gives CDR1 LNHDA, CDR2 SQIVND (reference sequence). The CDR3 has 16 residues. V gave up 0 bases and J gave up 1 base, with 10 bases separating them. Here the CDR3 reads CASSIDGGRSNQPQHF. The DNA for the CDR3 is TGTGCCAGTAGTATAGATGGGGGAAGGAGCAATCAGCCCCAGCATTTT.